A selection of T cell receptor beta chains follows, all from one sample in a study of T cells in Graves' hyperthyroidism and ophthalmopathy. Using its own MiXCR run on the multiplex PCR reads, TCRdb lists one record per CDR3 protein. The sample has 300,000 to 400,000 distinct CDR3 sequences; 15% to 20% are singletons. The sequenced material came from blood. These receptors were obtained from a woman between 45 and 60 years old with Graves' hyperthyroidism. Each CDR3 is given with its conserved first and last residue.

j_call v_call cdr3_aa
TRBJ2-5 TRBV18 CASSPTNQETQYF
TRBJ1-1 TRBV12-3/TRBV12-4 CATSPRAETEAFF
TRBJ2-7 TRBV5-6 CASSHGTSGRAGTYEQYF
TRBJ2-6 TRBV2 CASSEALRGRFSGANVLTF
TRBJ2-7 TRBV28 CASSLKVYEQYF
TRBJ1-5 TRBV28 CASSFDRGNQPQHF
TRBJ1-5 TRBV28 CASSQTGDNQPQHF
TRBJ2-5 TRBV6-1 CASSSETETQYF
TRBJ1-2 TRBV7-2 CASSWTGDYGYTF
TRBJ1-6 TRBV2 CASSPPTGGDNSPLHF
TRBJ2-3 TRBV12-3/TRBV12-4 CASSSSGGADTQYF
TRBJ1-5 TRBV27 CASSTAGNQPQHF
TRBJ1-4 TRBV7-2 CASSINRDIREKLFF
TRBJ2-7 TRBV20-1 CSARVASQGTYEQYF